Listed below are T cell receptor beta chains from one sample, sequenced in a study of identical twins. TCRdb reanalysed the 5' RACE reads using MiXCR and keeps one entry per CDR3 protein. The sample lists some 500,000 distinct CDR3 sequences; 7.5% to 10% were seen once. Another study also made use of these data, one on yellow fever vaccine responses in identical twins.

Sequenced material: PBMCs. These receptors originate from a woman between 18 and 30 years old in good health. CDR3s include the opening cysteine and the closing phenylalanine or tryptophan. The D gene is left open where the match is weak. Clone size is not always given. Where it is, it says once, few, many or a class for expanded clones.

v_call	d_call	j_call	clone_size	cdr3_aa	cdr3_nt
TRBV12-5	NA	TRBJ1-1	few	CASGARENTEAFF	TGTGCTAGTGGTGCCAGGGAAAACACTGAAGCTTTCTTT
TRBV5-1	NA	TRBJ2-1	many	CASSLAGTVSSYNEQFF	TGCGCCAGCAGCTTGGCCGGGACGGTGAGCTCCTACAATGAGCAGTTCTTC
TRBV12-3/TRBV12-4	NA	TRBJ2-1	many	CASSGDGRGNEQFF	TGTGCCAGCAGTGGGGACGGCCGCGGGAATGAGCAGTTCTTC
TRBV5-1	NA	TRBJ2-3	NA	CASSAGTQPRTDTQYF	TGCGCCAGCAGCGCCGGGACACAACCTCGCACAGATACGCAGTATTTT
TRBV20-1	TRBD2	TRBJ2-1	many	CSAKTSGRYNEQFF	TGCAGTGCTAAAACTAGCGGGAGGTACAATGAGCAGTTCTTC
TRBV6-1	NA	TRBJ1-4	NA	CASGDRFREKLFF	TGTGCCAGCGGAGACAGATTTCGTGAAAAACTGTTTTTT
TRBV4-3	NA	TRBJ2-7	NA	CASSQDTDRIYEQYF	TGCGCCAGCAGCCAAGACACCGACAGGATCTACGAGCAGTACTTC
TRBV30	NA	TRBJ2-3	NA	CAWRSRRSTDTQYF	TGTGCCTGGCGGTCCCGCAGAAGCACAGATACGCAGTATTTT
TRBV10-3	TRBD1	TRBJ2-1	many	CAISEKGTGVYNEQFF	TGTGCCATCAGTGAGAAGGGGACAGGGGTCTACAATGAGCAGTTCTTC
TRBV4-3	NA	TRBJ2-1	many	CASSQDRGGSHNEQFF	TGCGCCAGCAGCCAAGATCGAGGGGGGAGTCACAATGAGCAGTTCTTC
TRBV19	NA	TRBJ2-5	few	CASSRTRETQYF	TGTGCCAGTAGTAGGACACGGGAGACCCAGTACTTC
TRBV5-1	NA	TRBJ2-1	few	CASQVGSPSEQFF	TGCGCCAGCCAGGTGGGGTCCCCCAGTGAGCAGTTCTTC
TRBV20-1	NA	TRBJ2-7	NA	CSARGGSPPQYF	TGCAGTGCTAGAGGCGGGTCCCCCCCTCAGTACTTC
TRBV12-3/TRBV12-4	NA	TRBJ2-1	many	CASTAGGNEQFF	TGTGCCAGCACCGCAGGGGGGAATGAGCAGTTCTTC
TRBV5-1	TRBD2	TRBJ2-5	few	CASNPLAGGRETQYF	TGCGCCAGCAACCCGCTGGCGGGGGGACGAGAGACCCAGTACTTC
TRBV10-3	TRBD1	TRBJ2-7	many	CAISEPDQGAYEQYF	TGTGCCATCAGTGAGCCAGATCAGGGGGCCTACGAGCAGTACTTC
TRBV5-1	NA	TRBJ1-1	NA	CASSFEDGQLSVEAFF	TGCGCCAGCAGCTTTGAGGACGGCCAACTTTCCGTTGAAGCTTTCTTT
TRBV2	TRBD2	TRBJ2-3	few	CASIIAGRTDTQYF	TGTGCCAGCATAATAGCGGGCCGCACAGATACGCAGTATTTT
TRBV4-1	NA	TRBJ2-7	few	CASSQRPDWGVDEQYF	TGCGCCAGCAGCCAAAGACCGGACTGGGGGGTGGACGAGCAGTACTTC
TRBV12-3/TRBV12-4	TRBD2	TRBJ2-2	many	CASSRSGANTGELFF	TGTGCCAGCAGCCGTAGCGGGGCGAACACCGGGGAGCTGTTTTTT
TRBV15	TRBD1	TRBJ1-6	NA	CATQRDRDGSPLHF	TGTGCCACCCAGAGGGACAGGGATGGGTCACCCCTCCACTTT
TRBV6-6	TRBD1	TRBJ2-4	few	CASSDGTANIQYF	TGTGCCAGCAGTGACGGGACAGCTAACATTCAGTACTTC
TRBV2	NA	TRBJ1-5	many	CASSEVNPGQPQHF	TGTGCCAGCAGTGAAGTGAACCCGGGTCAGCCCCAGCATTTT
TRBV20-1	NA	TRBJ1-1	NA	CSASLDGMNTEAFF	TGCAGTGCTAGTCTCGACGGAATGAACACTGAAGCTTTCTTT
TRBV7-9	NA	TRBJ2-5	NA	CASSFGDHQETQYF	TGTGCCAGCAGCTTTGGAGACCATCAAGAGACCCAGTACTTC
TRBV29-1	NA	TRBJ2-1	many	CSVEGGEDFYNEQFF	TGCAGCGTTGAAGGTGGGGAGGACTTCTACAATGAGCAGTTCTTC
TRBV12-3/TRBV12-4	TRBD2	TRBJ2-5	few	CACCLWGLAGGYQETQYF	TGTGCCTGCTGTTTATGGGGACTAGCGGGGGGCTATCAAGAGACCCAGTACTTC
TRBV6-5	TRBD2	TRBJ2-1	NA	CASSYPAGGIRRGEQFF	TGTGCCAGCAGTTACCCAGCGGGAGGGATAAGACGGGGTGAGCAGTTCTTC
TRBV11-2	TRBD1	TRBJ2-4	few	CASGQGAKNIQYF	TGTGCCAGCGGACAGGGGGCCAAAAACATTCAGTACTTC
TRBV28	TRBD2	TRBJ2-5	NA	CASSILAGGRAETQYF	TGTGCCAGCAGTATTTTAGCGGGGGGGCGAGCAGAGACCCAGTACTTC
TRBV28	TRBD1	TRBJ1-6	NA	CASIGTGRASPLHF	TGTGCCAGCATCGGGACAGGGAGGGCTTCACCCCTCCACTTT
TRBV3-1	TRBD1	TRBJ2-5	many	CASSQRDRVEETQYF	TGTGCCAGCAGCCAGAGAGACAGGGTTGAAGAGACCCAGTACTTC
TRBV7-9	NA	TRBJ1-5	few	CASSLYGNQPQHF	TGTGCCAGCAGCTTGTACGGGAATCAGCCCCAGCATTTT
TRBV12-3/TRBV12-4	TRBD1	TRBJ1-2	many	CASSNNRLDRKFGYTF	TGTGCCAGCAGCAACAATCGATTGGACAGGAAGTTTGGCTACACCTTC
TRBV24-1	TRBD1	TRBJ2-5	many	CATSGTGQGSSETQYF	TGTGCCACCAGTGGGACGGGACAGGGGTCTTCAGAGACCCAGTACTTC
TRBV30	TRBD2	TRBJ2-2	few	CAWSGSGGTGELFF	TGTGCCTGGAGTGGTAGCGGGGGGACCGGGGAGCTGTTTTTT
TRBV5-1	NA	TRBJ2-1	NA	CASSLGSVSYNEQFF	TGCGCCAGCAGCTTGGGTAGCGTATCCTACAATGAGCAGTTCTTC
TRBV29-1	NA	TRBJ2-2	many	CSVGGTGELFF	TGCAGCGTTGGCGGCACCGGGGAGCTGTTTTTT
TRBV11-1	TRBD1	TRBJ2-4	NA	CASSTRTGELGKGNIQYF	TGTGCCAGCAGCACTCGGACAGGCGAATTGGGCAAAGGGAACATTCAGTACTTC
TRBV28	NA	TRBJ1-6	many	CASSLFPGHQAGHSPLHF	TGTGCCAGCAGTCTCTTTCCGGGACACCAAGCGGGGCATTCACCCCTCCACTTT
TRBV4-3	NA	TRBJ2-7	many	CASSQDRTYEQYF	TGTGCCAGCAGCCAGGACAGAACCTACGAGCAGTACTTC
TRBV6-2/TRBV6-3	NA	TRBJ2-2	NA	CASSYHRGNTGELFF	TGTGCCAGCAGTTACCATCGCGGTAACACCGGGGAGCTGTTTTTT
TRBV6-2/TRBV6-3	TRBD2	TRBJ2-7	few	CASSYSGEDYEQYF	TGTGCCAGCAGTTATAGCGGGGAGGACTACGAGCAGTACTTC
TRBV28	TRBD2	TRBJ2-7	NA	CASSLPGTSLGSEQYF	TGTGCCAGCAGTTTACCAGGGACTAGTCTCGGCTCCGAGCAGTACTTC
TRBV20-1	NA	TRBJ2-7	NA	CSARVLTYEQYF	TGCAGTGCTAGAGTCCTCACCTACGAGCAGTACTTC
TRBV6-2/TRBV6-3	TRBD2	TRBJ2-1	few	CASSQAGVSQFF	TGTGCCAGCAGTCAGGCGGGGGTCTCCCAGTTCTTC
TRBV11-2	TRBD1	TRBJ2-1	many	CASSPKPPTGKVSRAYNEQFF	TGTGCCAGCAGCCCTAAACCCCCGACAGGGAAGGTGAGTCGGGCGTACAATGAGCAGTTCTTC
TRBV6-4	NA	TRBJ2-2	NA	CASSEGSSTGELFF	TGTGCCAGCAGTGAGGGGTCGAGCACCGGGGAGCTGTTTTTT